This T cell receptor (beta chain) is drawn from a study of shared clonotypes between healthy human individuals. The study ran the assay at deep level. TCRdb's table, derived via immunoSEQ multiplex PCR, lists solely in-frame clones and lacks some. Among 1.5 million to 2.5 million clones, about 95% were seen once, and the ten largest hold roughly 1.2%. The germline V gene has CDR1 PRHDT and CDR2 FYEKMQ (reference sequence). Trimming removed 4 bases at V and 3 bases at J, with 9 bases between. The CDR3 has 13 amino acids. General observations from the study: It was the few donors that limited the genetic and exposure-history diversity represented.

About this clone itself: Its target is unknown.

CD45RO-negative, CCR7-positively selected cells formed the naive CD8 fraction, excluding terminally differentiated effector memory CD45RA+ cells. Nashville, Tennessee was home to all donors, who were Caucasian adults. This receptor was obtained from a man aged 18 to 30 in good health. This chain joins TRBV13 and TRBJ2-5; D ambiguous. The sequenced sample was naive CD8+ T cells sorted from blood. The DNA of the CDR3 is TGTGCCAGCAGCTCCGCGGTGGAAGAGACCCAGTACTTC. Protein product: CASSSAVEETQYF.